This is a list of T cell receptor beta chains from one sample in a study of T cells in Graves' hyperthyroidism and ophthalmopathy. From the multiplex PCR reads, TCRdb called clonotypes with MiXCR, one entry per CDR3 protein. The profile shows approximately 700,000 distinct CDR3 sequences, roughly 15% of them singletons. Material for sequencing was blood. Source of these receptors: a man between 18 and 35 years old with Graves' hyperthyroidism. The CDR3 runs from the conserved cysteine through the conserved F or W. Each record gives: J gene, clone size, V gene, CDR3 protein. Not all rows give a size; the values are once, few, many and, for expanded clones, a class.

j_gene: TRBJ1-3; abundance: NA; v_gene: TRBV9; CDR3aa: CASSASGSGNTIYF
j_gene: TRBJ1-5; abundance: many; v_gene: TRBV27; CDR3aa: CASSRGRSNQPQHF
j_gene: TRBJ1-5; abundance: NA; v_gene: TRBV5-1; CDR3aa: CASSLGSEGSDQPQHF
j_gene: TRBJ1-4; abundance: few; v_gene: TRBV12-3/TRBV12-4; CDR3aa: CASSFESGTGRKKLFF
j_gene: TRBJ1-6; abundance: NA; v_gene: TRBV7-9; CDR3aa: CASSFDRVINSPLHF
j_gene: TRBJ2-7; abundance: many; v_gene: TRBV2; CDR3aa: CASSERLVSSYEQYF
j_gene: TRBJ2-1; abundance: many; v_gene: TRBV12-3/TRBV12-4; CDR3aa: CASSKRNEQFF
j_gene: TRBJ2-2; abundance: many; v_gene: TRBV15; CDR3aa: CATSRDWGTGELFF
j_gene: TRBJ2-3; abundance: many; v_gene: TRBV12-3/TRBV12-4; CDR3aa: CASSWTGGTDTQYF
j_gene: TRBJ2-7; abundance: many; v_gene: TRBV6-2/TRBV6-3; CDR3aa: CASSLRSGRFYEQYF
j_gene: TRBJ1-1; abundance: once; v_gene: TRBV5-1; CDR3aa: CASSSPTGSTEAFF
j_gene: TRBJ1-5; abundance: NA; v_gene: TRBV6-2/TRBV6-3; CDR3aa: CASSYLAGIDRAVQPQHF
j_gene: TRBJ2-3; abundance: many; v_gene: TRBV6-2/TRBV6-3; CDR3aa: CASSGAFSDTQYF
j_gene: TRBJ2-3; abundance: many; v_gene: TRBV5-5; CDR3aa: CASKLPSGSSDTQYF
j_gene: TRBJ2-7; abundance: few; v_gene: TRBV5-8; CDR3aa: CASRHRGLYEQYF
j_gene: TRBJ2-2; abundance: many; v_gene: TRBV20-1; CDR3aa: CSARLAESTGELFF
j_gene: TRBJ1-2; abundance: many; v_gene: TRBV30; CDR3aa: CAGYWATTGYTF
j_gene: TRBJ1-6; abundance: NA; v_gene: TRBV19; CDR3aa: CASSMPGGSPLHF
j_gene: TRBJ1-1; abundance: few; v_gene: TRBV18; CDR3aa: CASSLSLNRNTEAFF
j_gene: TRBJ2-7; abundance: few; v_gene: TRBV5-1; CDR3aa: CASKTGLAEEYEQYF
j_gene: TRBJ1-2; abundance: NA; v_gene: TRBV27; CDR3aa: CASSPRTGGGYGYTF
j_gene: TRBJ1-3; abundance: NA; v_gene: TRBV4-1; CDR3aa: CASSQVSISSGNTIYF
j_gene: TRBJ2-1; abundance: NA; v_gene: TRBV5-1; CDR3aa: CASNTAAGYNEQFF
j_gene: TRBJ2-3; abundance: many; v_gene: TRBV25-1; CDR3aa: CASSARGLAAKDTQYF
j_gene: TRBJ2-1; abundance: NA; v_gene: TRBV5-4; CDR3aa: CASSPKGLAVSYNEQFF
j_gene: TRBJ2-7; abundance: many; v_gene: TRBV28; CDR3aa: CASIGPLYEQYF
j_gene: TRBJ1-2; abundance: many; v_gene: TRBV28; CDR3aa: CASNFGTVDYGYTF
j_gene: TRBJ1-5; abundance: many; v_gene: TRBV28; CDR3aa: CASSSPDESAREPQHF
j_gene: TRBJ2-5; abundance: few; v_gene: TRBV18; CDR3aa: CASSPSGLAGSTGETQYF
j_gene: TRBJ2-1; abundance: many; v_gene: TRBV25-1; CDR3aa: CASSERASGSYNEQFF
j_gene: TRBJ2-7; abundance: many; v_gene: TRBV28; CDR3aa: CASSLLGTGGEQYF
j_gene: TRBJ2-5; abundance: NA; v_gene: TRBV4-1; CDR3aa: CASSQTLLVNPSDF
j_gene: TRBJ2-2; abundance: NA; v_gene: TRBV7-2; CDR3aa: CASSMGLGGGELFF
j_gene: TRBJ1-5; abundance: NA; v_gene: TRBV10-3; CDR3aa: CAVKGGGDQPQHF
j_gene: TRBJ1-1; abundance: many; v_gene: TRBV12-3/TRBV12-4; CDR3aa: CASSPHPKNTEAFF
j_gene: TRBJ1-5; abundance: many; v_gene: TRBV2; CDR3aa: CASSDPLLQPQHF
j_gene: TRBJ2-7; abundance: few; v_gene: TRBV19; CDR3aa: CASTLSGSSYEQYF
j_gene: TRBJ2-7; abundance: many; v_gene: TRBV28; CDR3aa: CASSLTTDEQYF
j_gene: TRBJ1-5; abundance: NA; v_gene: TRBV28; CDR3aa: CASSRDGSNQPRHF
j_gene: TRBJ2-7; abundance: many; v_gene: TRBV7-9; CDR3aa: CASSPGGADEQYF
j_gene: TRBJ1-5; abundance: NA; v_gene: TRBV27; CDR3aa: CASRKGTPDQPQHF
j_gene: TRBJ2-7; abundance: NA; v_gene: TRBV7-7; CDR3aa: CASGHTSGRFHEQYF
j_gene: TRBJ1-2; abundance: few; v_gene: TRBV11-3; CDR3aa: CASSGRTGGNYGYTF
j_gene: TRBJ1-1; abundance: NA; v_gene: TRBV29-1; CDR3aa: CSLWDRGSIQKTFF
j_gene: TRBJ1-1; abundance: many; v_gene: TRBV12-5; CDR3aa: CASGPGLIEAFF
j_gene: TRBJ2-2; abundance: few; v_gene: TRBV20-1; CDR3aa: CSARVGGSNTGELFF
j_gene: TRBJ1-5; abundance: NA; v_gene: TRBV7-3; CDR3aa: CASSSWTGSRDNQPQHF
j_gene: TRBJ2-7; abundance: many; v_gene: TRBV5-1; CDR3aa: CASSLGGIMDEQYF
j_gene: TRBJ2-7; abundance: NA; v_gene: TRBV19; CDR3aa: CASGELYEQYF
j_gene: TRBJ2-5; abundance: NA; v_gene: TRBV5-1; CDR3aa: CASSATGLGGETQYF
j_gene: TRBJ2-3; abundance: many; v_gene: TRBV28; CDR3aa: CASSLGPGTGTDTQYF
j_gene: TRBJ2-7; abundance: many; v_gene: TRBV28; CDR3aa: CASGDRGSYEQYF
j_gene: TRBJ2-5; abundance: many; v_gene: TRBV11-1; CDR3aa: CASSTDRLGETQYF